This TCR beta chain was recovered during a study of blood T cell repertoires in COVID-19. On the study more broadly: Material from acute and convalescent COVID-19 was sourced from the United States, Italy and Spain. The analysed material was cDNA or gDNA that came from T cells, B-cell-depleted T cells, or PBMCs.

It was during active infection that Seattle patients were enrolled and then longitudinally followed. The table came from immunoSEQ multiplex PCR; TCRdb's copy has only in-frame clones and leaves some out. The table records 170,000 or so clones, just under 90% of them present only once. Germline V gives CDR1 GTSNPN, CDR2 SVGIG (reference sequence). The V and J ends lost 1 base and 4 bases respectively, with 19 bases between them. The CDR3 runs to 16 residues. Material for sequencing was peripheral blood. V is TRBV30 and J is TRBJ2-5, with D possibly matching TRBD2 (6 bases). This clonotype was obtained from a woman aged 65 to 85 with COVID-19, enrolled during active disease. The CDR3: CAWSGGGLWNRETQYF. The CDR3 DNA reads TGTGCCTGGAGTGGTGGAGGACTATGGAACCGAGAGACCCAGTACTTC. The full variable domain, rest sourced from reference TRBV30 and TRBJ2-5, is SQTIHQWPATLVQPVGSPLSLECTVEGTSNPNLYWYRQAAGRGLQLLFYSVGIGQISSEVPQNLSASRPQDRQFILSSKKLLLSDSGFYLCAWSGGGLWNRETQYFGPGTRLLVL.